The source of this T cell receptor beta chain is a study of PD-L1 blockade in urothelial cancer. Looking at the study overall: Enrolled patients had been treated previously with 0 to 3 chemotherapy regimens.

The CDR3 length is 14 residues. Germline CDR1 is KGHSH and CDR2 is LQKENI. The V end lost 4 bases, the J end lost 1 base, and 8 bases lay between the germline ends. Findings and caveats of the study: Better progression-free and overall survival followed lower pretreatment blood clonality.

The investigators introduced synthetic TCR analog templates into each PCR as spikes. Clones were read by immunoSEQ multiplex PCR, and TCRdb kept only the in-frame ones, dropping some. This sample has 75,000 to 90,000 clones, with roughly 82% found just once. Every patient provided from 1 to 8 samples, collected pretreatment and on-treatment. Only a few counts were recorded for this clone. Its antigen is unknown. The TCR comes from a man in his sixties or seventies with urothelial cancer. The chain links TRBV18 to TRBJ1-3, with a tentative D call TRBD1 (6 bases). Sequencing used PBMCs, obtained around atezolizumab (anti-PD-L1) treatment. CDR3 nucleotides: TGTGCCAGCTCACAACAGGGTTCTGGAAACACCATATATTTT. It translates to CASSQQGSGNTIYF.